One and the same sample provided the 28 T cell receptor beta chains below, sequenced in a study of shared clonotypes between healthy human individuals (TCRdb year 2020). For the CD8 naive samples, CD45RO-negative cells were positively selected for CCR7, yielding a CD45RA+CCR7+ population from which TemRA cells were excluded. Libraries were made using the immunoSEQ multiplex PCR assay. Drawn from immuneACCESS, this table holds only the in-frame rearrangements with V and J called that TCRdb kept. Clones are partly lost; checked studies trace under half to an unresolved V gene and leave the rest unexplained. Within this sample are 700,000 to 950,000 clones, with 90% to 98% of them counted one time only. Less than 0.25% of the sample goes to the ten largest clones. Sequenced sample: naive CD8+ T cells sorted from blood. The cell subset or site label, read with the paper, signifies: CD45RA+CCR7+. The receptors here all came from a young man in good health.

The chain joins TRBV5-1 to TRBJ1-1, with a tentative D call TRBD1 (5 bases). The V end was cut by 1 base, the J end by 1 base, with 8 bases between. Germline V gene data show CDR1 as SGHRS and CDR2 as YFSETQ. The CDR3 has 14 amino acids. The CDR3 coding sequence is TGCGCCAGCAGCTTGTGGGGGTCGAACACTGAAGCTTTCTTT. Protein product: CASSLWGSNTEAFF.

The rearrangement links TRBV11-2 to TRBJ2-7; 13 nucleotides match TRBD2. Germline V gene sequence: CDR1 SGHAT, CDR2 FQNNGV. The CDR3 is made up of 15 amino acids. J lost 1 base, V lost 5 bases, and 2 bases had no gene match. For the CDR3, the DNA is TGTGCCAGCAGCAAGGGACTAGCGGGGTCCTACGAGCAGTACTTC. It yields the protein CASSKGLAGSYEQYF.

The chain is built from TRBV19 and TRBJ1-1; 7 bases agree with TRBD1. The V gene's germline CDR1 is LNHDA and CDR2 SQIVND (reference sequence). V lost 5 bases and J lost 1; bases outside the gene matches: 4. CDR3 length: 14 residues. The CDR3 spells CASSETGRNTEAFF. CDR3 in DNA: TGTGCCAGTAGTGAGACAGGGAGGAACACTGAAGCTTTCTTT.

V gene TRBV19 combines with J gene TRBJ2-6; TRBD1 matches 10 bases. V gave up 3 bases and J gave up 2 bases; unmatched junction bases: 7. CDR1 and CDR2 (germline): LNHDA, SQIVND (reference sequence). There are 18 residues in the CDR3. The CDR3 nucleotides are TGTGCCAGTAGTATTGAGTGGGACAGGGGAGCTGGGGCCAACGTCCTGACTTTC. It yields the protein CASSIEWDRGAGANVLTF.

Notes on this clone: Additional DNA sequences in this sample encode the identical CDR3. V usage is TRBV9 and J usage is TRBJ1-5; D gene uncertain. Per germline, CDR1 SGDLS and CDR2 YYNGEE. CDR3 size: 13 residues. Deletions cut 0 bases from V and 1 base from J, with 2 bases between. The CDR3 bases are TGTGCCAGCAGCGTAGGAAGCAATCAGCCCCAGCATTTT. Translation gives CASSVGSNQPQHF.

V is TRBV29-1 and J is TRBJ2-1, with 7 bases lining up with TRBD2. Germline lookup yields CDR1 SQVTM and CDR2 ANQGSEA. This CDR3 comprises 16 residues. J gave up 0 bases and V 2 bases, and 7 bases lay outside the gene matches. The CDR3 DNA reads TGCAGCGTTGAACTGTTCGGGGACTACTCCTACAATGAGCAGTTCTTC. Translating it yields CSVELFGDYSYNEQFF.

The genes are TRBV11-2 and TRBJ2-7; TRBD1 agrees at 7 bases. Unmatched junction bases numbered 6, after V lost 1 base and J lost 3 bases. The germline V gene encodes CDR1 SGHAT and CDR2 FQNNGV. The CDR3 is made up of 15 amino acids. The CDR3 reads CASSLGRGQLYEQYF. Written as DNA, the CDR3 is TGTGCCAGCAGCTTAGGACGGGGACAGCTCTACGAGCAGTACTTC.

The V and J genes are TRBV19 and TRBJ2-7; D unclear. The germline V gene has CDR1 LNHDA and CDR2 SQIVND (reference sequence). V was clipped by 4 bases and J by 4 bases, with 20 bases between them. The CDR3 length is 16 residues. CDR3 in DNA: TGTGCCAGTAGTACAGCAGAGACCGTAACGCATTACGAGCAGTACTTC. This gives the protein CASSTAETVTHYEQYF.

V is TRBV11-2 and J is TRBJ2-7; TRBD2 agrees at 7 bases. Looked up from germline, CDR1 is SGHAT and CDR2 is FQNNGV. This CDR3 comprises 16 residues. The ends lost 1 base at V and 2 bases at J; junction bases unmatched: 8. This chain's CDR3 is CASSLAIAGAPYEQYF. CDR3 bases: TGTGCCAGCAGCTTAGCCATTGCGGGAGCTCCCTACGAGCAGTACTTC.

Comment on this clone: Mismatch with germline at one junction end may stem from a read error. In DNA, the CDR3 is TGTGCCAGCAGCGCCCCCCCTTCCGGTGAGCTGTTTTTT. Translated, it gives CASSAPPSGELFF. The genes are TRBV9 and TRBJ2-2, with D uncertain. The CDR3 is 13 residues long. The germline gives CDR1 SGDLS, CDR2 YYNGEE.

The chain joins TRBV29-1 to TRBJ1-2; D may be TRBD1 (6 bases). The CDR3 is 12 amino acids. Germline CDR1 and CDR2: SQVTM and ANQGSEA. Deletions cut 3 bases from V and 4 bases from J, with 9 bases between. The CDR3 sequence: CSVDRGGYGYTF. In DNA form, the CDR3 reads TGCAGCGTTGACAGGGGAGGCTATGGCTACACCTTC. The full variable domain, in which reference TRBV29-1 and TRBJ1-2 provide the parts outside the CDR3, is SAVISQKPSRDICQRGTSLTIQCQVDSQVTMMFWYRQQPGQSLTLIATANQGSEATYESGFVIDKFPISRPNLTFSTLTVSNMSPEDSSIYLCSVDRGGYGYTFGSGTRLTVV.

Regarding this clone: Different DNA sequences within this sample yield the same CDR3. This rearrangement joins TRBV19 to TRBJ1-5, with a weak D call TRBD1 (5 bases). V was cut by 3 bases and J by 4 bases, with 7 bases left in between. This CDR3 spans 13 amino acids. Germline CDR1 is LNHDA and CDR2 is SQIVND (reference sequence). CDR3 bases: TGTGCCAGTAGTATGGGACCTAATCAGCCCCAGCATTTT. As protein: CASSMGPNQPQHF.

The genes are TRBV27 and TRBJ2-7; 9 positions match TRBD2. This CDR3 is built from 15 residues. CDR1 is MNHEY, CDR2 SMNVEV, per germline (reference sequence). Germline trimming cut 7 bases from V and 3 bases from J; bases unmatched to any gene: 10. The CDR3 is CASKGKLAGLYEQYF. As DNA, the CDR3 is TGTGCCAGCAAAGGGAAGCTAGCGGGACTCTACGAGCAGTACTTC.

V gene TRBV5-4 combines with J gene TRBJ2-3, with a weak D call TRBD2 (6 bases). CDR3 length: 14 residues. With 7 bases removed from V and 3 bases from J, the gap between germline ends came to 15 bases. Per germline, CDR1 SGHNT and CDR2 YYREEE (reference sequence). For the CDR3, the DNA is TGTGCCAGCTCCCGGGACTCCAGAACAGATACGCAGTATTTT. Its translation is CASSRDSRTDTQYF.

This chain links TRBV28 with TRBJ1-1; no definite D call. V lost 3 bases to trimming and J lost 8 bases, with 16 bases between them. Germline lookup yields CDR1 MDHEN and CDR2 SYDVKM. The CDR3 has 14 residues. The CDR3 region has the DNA TGTGCCAGCAGTTTCGGCCCTCTAGGTGTAGAAGCTTTCTTT. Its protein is CASSFGPLGVEAFF.

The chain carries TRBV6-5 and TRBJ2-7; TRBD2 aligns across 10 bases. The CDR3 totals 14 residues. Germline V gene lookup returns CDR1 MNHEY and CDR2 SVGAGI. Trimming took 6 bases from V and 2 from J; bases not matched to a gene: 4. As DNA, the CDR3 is TGTGCCAGCAGCTTGAGCGGGAGGGCCTACGAGCAGTACTTC. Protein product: CASSLSGRAYEQYF.

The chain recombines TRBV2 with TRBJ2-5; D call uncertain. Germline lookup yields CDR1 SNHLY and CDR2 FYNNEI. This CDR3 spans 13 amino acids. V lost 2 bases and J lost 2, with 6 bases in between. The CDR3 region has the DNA TGTGCCAGCAGTGAAATCGGGCAAGAGACCCAGTACTTC. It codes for CASSEIGQETQYF.

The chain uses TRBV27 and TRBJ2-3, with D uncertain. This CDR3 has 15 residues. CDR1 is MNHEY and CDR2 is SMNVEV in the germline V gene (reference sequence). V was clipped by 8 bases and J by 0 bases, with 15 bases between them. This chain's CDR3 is CASSFLQTSTDTQYF. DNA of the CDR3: TGTGCCAGCTCCTTCTTGCAGACTAGCACAGATACGCAGTATTTT.

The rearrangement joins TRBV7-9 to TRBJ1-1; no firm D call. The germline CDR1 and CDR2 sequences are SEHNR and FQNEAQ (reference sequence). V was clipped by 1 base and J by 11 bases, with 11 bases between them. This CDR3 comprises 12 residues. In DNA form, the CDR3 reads TGTGCCAGCAGCTTAGGTGGGTTGAGGGCTTTCTTT. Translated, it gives CASSLGGLRAFF.

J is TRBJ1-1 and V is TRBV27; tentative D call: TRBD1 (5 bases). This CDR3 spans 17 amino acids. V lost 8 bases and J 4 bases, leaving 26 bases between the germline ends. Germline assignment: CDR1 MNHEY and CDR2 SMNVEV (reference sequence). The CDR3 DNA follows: TGTGCCAGCCGCACGCATAGACGTAAAGTGGGGGGCACTGAAGCTTTCTTT. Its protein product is CASRTHRRKVGGTEAFF.

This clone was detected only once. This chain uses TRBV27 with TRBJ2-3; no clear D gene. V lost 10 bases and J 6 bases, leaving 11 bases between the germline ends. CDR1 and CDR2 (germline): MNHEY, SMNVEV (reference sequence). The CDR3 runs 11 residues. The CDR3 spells CAILNRDTQYF. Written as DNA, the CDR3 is TGTGCCATCCTCAATAGGGATACGCAGTATTTT.

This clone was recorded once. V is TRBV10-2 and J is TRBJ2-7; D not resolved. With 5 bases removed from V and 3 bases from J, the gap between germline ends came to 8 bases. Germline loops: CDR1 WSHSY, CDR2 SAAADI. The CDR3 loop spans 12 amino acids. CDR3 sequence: CASSISDYEQYF. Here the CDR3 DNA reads TGCGCCAGCAGTATCAGCGACTACGAGCAGTACTTC.

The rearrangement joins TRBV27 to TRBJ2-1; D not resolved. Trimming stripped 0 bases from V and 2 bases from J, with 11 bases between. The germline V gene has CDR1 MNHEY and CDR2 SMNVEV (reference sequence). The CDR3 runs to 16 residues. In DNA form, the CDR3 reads TGTGCCAGCAGTTTATCAGGGTGGCCCCCCTACAATGAGCAGTTCTTC. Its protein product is CASSLSGWPPYNEQFF.

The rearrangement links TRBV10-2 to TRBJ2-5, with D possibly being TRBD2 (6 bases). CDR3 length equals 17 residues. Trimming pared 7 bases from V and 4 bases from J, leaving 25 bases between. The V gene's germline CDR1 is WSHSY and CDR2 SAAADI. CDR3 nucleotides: TGCGCCAGCATGGAGCCCTTCGGGACTCACTTCCTAGAGACCCAGTACTTC. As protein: CASMEPFGTHFLETQYF.

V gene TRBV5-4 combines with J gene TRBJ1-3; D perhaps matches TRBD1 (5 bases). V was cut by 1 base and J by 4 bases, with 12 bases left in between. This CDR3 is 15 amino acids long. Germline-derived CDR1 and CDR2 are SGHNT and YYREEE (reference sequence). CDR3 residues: CASSLFMGPGNTIYF. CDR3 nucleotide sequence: TGTGCCAGCAGCTTGTTCATGGGGCCGGGAAACACCATATATTTT.

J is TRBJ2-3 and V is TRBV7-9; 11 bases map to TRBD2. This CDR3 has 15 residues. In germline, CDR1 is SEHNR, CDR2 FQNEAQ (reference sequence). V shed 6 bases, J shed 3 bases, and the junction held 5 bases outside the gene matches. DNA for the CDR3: TGTGCCAGCAGGGGTGGGACTAGCGGTACAGATACGCAGTATTTT. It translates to CASRGGTSGTDTQYF.

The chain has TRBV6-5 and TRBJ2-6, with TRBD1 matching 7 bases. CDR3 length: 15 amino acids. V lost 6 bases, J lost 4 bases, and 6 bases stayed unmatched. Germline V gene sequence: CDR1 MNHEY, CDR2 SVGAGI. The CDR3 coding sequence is TGTGCCAGCAGCGACAGGGTCTCCGGGGCCAACGTCCTGACTTTC. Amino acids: CASSDRVSGANVLTF.

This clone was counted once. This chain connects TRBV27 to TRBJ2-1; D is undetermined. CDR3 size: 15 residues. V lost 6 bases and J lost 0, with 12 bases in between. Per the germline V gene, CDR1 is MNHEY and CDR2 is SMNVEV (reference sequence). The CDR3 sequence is CASSLLFRSYNEQFF. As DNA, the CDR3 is TGTGCCAGCAGCTTGCTTTTCCGCTCCTACAATGAGCAGTTCTTC.